The rows below give T cell receptor beta chains drawn from one sample of a study of identical twins. TCRdb re-called the 5' RACE reads through MiXCR, storing one row per CDR3 protein. The sample has 690,000 or so distinct CDR3 sequences, around 8.6% seen once; the top ten hold 0.98%. These data were likewise used in another study, on yellow fever vaccine responses in identical twins.

What was sequenced was PBMCs. The receptors shown here come from a woman under 30 in good health. The CDR3 runs from the conserved cysteine through the conserved F or W. Each record gives: J gene, V gene, CDR3 protein.

>TRBJ1-1|TRBV4-3
CASSQRGQMNTEAFF
>TRBJ2-7|TRBV29-1
CSVPTGNSYEQYF
>TRBJ1-5|TRBV12-3/TRBV12-4
CASSFRGNQPQHF
>TRBJ2-1|TRBV15
CATSRGKGGNNEQFF
>TRBJ1-1|TRBV12-3/TRBV12-4
CASSLTLTGVLTEAFF
>TRBJ2-7|TRBV7-8
CASSLAPLAGGLEQYF
>TRBJ2-2|TRBV24-1
CATSKTRDGTGELFF
>TRBJ2-5|TRBV20-1
CSARDPGVETQYF
>TRBJ2-7|TRBV27
CASSLIAGGTYEQYF
>TRBJ2-2|TRBV21-1
CASSKCRQTGSSVNTGELFF
>TRBJ2-1|TRBV29-1
CSVWGSYNEQFF
>TRBJ2-6|TRBV7-9
CASSWVQGAGANVLTF
>TRBJ1-4|TRBV7-2
CASSLGRGDPNEKLFF
>TRBJ2-7|TRBV7-9
CASSLSSNEQYF
>TRBJ1-1|TRBV12-3/TRBV12-4
CASRGGSAAFF
>TRBJ2-7|TRBV4-2
CASSQVGGEGLNF
>TRBJ2-7|TRBV7-8
CASSLTKGQGAGEQYF
>TRBJ2-3|TRBV12-3/TRBV12-4
CASSFRQGVADTQYF
>TRBJ2-4|TRBV23-1
CASVEGHGPKNIQYF
>TRBJ1-3|TRBV12-3/TRBV12-4
CASSLDPLLSGNTIYF
>TRBJ2-1|TRBV4-3
CASSQDSGNSGNNEQFF
>TRBJ1-1|TRBV6-1
CASSAPGAEAFF
>TRBJ2-3|TRBV10-3
CAISTLAGGLSTDTQYF
>TRBJ2-3|TRBV24-1
CATSGIARRDTQYF
>TRBJ2-1|TRBV20-1
CSADTRLAGFDEQFF
>TRBJ2-6|TRBV4-3
CASSQDQGTEYSGANVLTF